Shown below are 9 T cell receptor beta chains from a single sample sequenced in a study of CD4 T cells in relation to SARS-CoV-2 and coronaviruses. Unexposed donor CD4+ T cells date from about 2011-2018, before the COVID-19 pandemic. Libraries were prepared by immunoSEQ multiplex PCR; TCRdb keeps only in-frame clonotypes and omits some of them. The table has roughly 63,000 clones, about 94% seen once; the top ten hold roughly 0.14%. Material for sequencing was naive CD4+ T cells from PBMCs. Subset meaning: naive CD4+ T cells isolated by negative enrichment. Every receptor here comes from a human donor in good health.

V and J are TRBV7-2 and TRBJ2-1; tentative D call: TRBD2 (6 bases). Germline V gives CDR1 SGHTA, CDR2 FQGNSA. Between the trimmed V and J ends, which lost 3 bases and 4 bases, there was a span of 10 bases. The CDR3 loop spans 14 amino acids. The CDR3 loop is CASSLRGLYNEQFF. The CDR3 nucleotides read TGTGCCAGCAGCTTGCGGGGACTTTACAATGAGCAGTTCTTC.

The chain employs TRBV18 and TRBJ2-2; D might be TRBD1 (7 bases). With 3 bases removed from V and 7 bases from J, the gap between germline ends came to 18 bases. Germline V gene sequence: CDR1 KGHSH, CDR2 LQKENI. CDR3 size: 16 residues. The CDR3 reads CASSPRTGGNDGELFF. Written as DNA, the CDR3 is TGTGCCAGCTCACCGAGGACAGGCGGGAACGACGGGGAGCTGTTTTTT.

The chain carries TRBV28 and TRBJ1-3, with D maybe TRBD1 (5 bases). Trimming took off 5 bases at V and 4 bases at J, with 18 bases between the two ends. Germline values: CDR1 MDHEN, CDR2 SYDVKM. The CDR3 loop spans 16 amino acids. The CDR3 DNA is TGTGCCAGCAGTCCAGAAGCAGTGGGGCCGGGAAACACCATATATTTT. Translation gives CASSPEAVGPGNTIYF.

This chain joins TRBV7-3 and TRBJ2-3; 7 bases map to TRBD2. This CDR3 contains 17 residues. Trimming took 1 base from V and 6 from J; bases not matched to a gene: 13. From germline, CDR1 is SGHTA and CDR2 FQGTGA. The CDR3: CASSLKVAGLQSDTQYF. CDR3 bases: TGTGCCAGCAGCTTAAAGGTCGCGGGACTACAGTCGGATACGCAGTATTTT.

V is TRBV5-1 and J is TRBJ1-4, with no clear D. V was clipped by 0 bases and J by 4 bases, with 13 bases between them. The germline V gene encodes CDR1 SGHRS and CDR2 YFSETQ. The CDR3 loop spans 16 amino acids. The CDR3 is CASSLVQTYGNEKLFF. The CDR3 region has the DNA TGCGCCAGCAGCTTGGTGCAGACTTATGGTAATGAAAAACTGTTTTTT.

The V and J genes are TRBV7-9 and TRBJ2-2; D possibly uses TRBD1 or TRBD2 (5 bases each). There are 15 residues in the CDR3. Looked up from germline, CDR1 is SEHNR and CDR2 is FQNEAQ (reference sequence). V was trimmed by 5 bases and J by 5 bases, leaving 15 bases between them. CDR3 nucleotide sequence: TGTGCCAGCAGCCGACTATTGACAGTGACCGGGGAGCTGTTTTTT. It yields the protein CASSRLLTVTGELFF.

CDR3 sequence (DNA): TGTGCCATCAGTGAACGGCAGGCGGAAGCTTTCTTT. Its translation is CAISERQAEAFF. The chain has TRBV10-3 and TRBJ1-1; no reliable D call. The germline gives CDR1 ENHRY, CDR2 SYGVKD. The length of the CDR3 is 12 residues. V lost 3 bases and J 8 bases, leaving 10 bases between the germline ends.

This sequence joins TRBV23-1 and TRBJ1-2; 8 positions match TRBD1. Being an ORF, TRBV23-1 has a function that is uncertain. V shed 6 bases and J 1 base; nucleotides not matched to a gene: 4. The CDR3 is made up of 14 amino acids. Written as DNA, the CDR3 is TGCGCCAGCAGCTGGGACAGGATTAACTATGGCTACACCTTC. As protein: CASSWDRINYGYTF.

The gene calls are TRBV28 and TRBJ1-6; 11 bases align to TRBD1. Trimming cost V 5 bases and J 9 bases; bases outside gene matches: 9. This CDR3 is 16 amino acids long. Germline lookup yields CDR1 MDHEN and CDR2 SYDVKM. The DNA for the CDR3 is TGTGCCAGCAGTCCCCGGACAGGGGGCAGGGGTTCACCCCTCCACTTT. Amino acids: CASSPRTGGRGSPLHF.